One and the same sample provided the 3 T cell receptor beta chains below, sequenced in a study of molecular identifiers for immune sequencing clone quantification. From the PCR reads, TCRdb called clonotypes with MiXCR, one entry per CDR3 protein. The sample lists around 65,000 distinct CDR3 sequences, roughly 18% seen once, with roughly 1.6% in the top ten. The sequencing input was naive CD8+ T cells from blood, with Jurkat cell RNA spiked in. Regarding subset: FACS-sorted CD8+CD4-CCR7+CD45RA+ naive T cells. All receptors derive from a human donor in good health. Some libraries in this study had Jurkat cell RNA spiked in.

The sample holds many counts of this clonotype. V usage is TRBV6-5 and J usage is TRBJ2-3; D possibly matches TRBD1 or TRBD2 (5 bases each). This CDR3 region has 13 residues. V lost 4 bases to trimming and J lost 4 bases, with 9 bases between them. Germline CDR1 reads MNHEY; CDR2 reads SVGAGI. As DNA, the CDR3 is TGTGCCAGCAGTTTCGGGACGGCAGATACGCAGTATTTT. Protein: CASSFGTADTQYF.

This clonotype was observed a few times. The chain uses TRBV12-3 or TRBV12-4 and TRBJ1-3; 8 nucleotides match TRBD1. V shed 6 bases, J shed 2 bases, and the junction held 6 bases outside the gene matches. The CDR3 spans 15 residues. Here the CDR3 reads CASRVRGLAGNTIYF. As DNA, the CDR3 is TGTGCCAGCAGGGTCAGGGGGCTCGCTGGAAACACCATATATTTT.

This clonotype was detected many times. The rearrangement uses TRBV5-1 and TRBJ2-7, with D uncertain. Between the trimmed V and J ends, which lost 0 bases and 0 bases, there was a span of 10 bases. This CDR3 is 15 amino acids long. Germline CDR1 reads SGHRS; CDR2 reads YFSETQ. The CDR3 here is CASSLGPTDSYEQYF. The CDR3, as DNA: TGCGCCAGCAGCTTGGGTCCGACGGACTCCTACGAGCAGTACTTC. Variable domain in full (rest from reference TRBV5-1 and TRBJ2-7): KAGVTQTPRYLIKTRGQQVTLSCSPISGHRSVSWYQQTPGQGLQFLFEYFSETQRNKGNFPGRFSGRQFSNSRSEMNVSTLELGDSALYLCASSLGPTDSYEQYFGPGTRLTVT.